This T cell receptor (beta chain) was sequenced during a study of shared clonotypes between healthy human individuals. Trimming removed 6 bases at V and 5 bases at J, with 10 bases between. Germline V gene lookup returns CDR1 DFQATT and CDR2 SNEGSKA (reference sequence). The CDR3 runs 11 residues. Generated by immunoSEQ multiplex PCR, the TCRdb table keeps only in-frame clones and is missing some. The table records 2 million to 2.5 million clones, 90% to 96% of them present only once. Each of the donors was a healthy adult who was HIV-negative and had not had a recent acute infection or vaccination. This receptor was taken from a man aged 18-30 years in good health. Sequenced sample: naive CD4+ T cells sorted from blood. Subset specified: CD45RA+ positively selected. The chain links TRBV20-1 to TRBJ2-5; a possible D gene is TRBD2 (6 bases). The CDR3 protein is CSAQGGETQYF. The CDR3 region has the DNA TGCAGTGCCCAAGGAGGGGAGACCCAGTACTTC.